Included here is one T cell receptor (beta chain) sequence, with context. This sample is part of a study of blood T cells in healthy people across ages. Germline assignment: CDR1 SGDLS and CDR2 YYNGEE. The CDR3 has 16 residues. V was clipped by 4 bases and J by 2 bases, with 17 bases between them. With a J-beta primer mix and a sample-barcoded 5' primer, a second PCR ran about 7 to 11 cycles. A 12-random-nucleotide template-switch adaptor tagged each cDNA molecule. TCRdb re-derived calls from the 5' RACE reads in MiXCR, one entry per CDR3 protein. The sample lists 800,000 to 1,300,000 distinct CDR3 sequences, approximately 25% occurring once. These data were likewise used in another study, on T cells of mothers and their children.

Sequencing was carried out using blood. The rearrangement joins TRBV9 to TRBJ2-3, with D perhaps assigned TRBD1 or TRBD2 (5 bases each). This sequence was found in a girl aged 2-10 years in good health. DNA for the CDR3: TGTGCCAGCAGCCCAAGGGACCTAAGCTACACAGATACGCAGTATTTT. Protein sequence: CASSPRDLSYTDTQYF.